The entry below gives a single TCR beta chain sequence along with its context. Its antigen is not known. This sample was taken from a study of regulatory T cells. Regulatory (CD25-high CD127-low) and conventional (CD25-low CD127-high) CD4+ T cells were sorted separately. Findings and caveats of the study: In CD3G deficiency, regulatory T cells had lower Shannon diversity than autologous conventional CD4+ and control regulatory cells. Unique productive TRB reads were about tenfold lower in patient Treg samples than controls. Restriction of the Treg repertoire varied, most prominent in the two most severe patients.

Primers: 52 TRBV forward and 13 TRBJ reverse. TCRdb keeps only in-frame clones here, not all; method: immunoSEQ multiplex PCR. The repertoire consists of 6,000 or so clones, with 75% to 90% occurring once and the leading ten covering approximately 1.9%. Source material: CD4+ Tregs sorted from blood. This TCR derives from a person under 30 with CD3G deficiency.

The CDR3, as DNA: TGTGCCAGCAGCTCTCCCCCTCGGGGCACAGATACGCAGTATTTT. Protein: CASSSPPRGTDTQYF. J is TRBJ2-3 and V is TRBV28; no definite D call. The V gene's germline CDR1 is MDHEN and CDR2 SYDVKM. This CDR3 region has 15 residues. The V end was cut by 6 bases, the J end by 1 base, with 14 bases between.